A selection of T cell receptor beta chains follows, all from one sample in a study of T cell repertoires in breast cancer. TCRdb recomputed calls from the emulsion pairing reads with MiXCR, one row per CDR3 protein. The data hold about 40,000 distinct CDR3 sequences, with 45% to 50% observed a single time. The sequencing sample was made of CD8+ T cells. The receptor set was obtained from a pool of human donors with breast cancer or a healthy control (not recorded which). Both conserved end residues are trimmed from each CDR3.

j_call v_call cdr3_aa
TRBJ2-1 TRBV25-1 ASNYGSYNEQF
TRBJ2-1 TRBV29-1 SANRLGSYNEQF
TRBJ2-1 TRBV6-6 ASSYFGPYNEQF
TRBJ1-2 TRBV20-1 SARDYSTNYGYT
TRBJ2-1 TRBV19 ASSRSGVSNEQL
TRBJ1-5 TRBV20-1 SAPSQGGNQPQH
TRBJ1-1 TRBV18 ASSPTRTWNTEAF
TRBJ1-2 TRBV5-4 ASSLNGENYGYT
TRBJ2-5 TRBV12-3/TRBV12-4 ASSLDSGVTQY
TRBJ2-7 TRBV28 ASSLDGPSGEQY
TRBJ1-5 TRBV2 ASSPGQGRQPQH
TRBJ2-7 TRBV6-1 AGEREGAYEQY
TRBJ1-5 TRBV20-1 SAARTGGNNQPQH
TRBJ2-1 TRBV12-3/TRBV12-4 ASSSSGTAGNEQF
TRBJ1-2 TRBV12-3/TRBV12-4 ASTRGEAGYT
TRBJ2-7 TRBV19 ASSPTGTRAEQY
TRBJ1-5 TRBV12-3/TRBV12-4 ASSFGGAHSNQPQH
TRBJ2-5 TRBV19 ASTGTSEGQETQY
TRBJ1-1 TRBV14 ASSPLWEELGTEAF
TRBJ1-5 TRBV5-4 ASSREGGRDQPQH
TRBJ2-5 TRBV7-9 ASSLETQY
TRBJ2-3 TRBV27 ASRLQGGSADTQY
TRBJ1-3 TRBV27 ASSSGWGNTIY
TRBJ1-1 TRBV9 ASSPARAEPSYTEAF
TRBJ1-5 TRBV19 ASSPDREYSNQPQH
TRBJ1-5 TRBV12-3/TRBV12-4 ASSPGQDQPQH
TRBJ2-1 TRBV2 ASSEIGGNEQF
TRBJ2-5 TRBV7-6 ASSSRSASTSGGPGETQY
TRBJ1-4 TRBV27 ASSFGGATNEKLF
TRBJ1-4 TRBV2 ASKGYATNEKLF
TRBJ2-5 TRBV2 ASSTGTRRQETQY
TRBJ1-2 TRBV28 ASGKTGYIGYT
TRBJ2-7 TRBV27 ASSLKFASGGSYEQY
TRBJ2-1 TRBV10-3 AISLNIGGQF
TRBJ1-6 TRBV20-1 SARDSYNSPLH
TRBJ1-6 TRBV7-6 ASSLGDSPLH
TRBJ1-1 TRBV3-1 ASSQDRVNTEAF
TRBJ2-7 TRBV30 AWSHYKQTGLHAQY
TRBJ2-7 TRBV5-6 ASSSDLSYEQY
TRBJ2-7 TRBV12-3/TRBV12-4 ASSTRDRSYEQY
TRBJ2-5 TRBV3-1 ASSPGTSGGQETQY
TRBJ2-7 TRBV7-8 ASSASTGTGAYEQY
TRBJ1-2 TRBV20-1 SATSSRTVGGYT
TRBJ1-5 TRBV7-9 ASSLDGPGTGLHPRH
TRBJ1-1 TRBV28 ASSSWTLGTGGRTEAF
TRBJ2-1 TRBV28 ASSLRPTSGSLYEQF
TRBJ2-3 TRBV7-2 ASSFQAAYTDTQY
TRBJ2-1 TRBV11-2 ASSWPLAGSNNEQF
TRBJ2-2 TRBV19 ASSIDGAGELF
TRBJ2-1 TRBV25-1 ASSTGTTNEQF
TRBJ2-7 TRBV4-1 ASSQGSWDGTYEQY
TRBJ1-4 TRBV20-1 SAALRTGRTNEKLF
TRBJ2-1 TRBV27 ASSLSVGDSHNEQF
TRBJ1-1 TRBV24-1 ATSDWQGGTEAF
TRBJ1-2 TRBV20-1 SALHGGRGYGYT
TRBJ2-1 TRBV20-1 SARPYNEQF
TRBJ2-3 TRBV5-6 ASSLDSTDTQY
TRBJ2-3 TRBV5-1 ASSLTLAGGPNTQY